A single sample gave rise to the 30 T cell receptor beta chains below, sequenced in a study of graft-versus-host responses after intestinal transplantation. Sequenced by immunoSEQ multiplex PCR; TCRdb stores in-frame clones only, minus some. This sample yields about 57,000 clones, of which around nine tenths are seen a single time; less than 2% belongs to the top ten. Sequenced here: PBMCs, sampled 26 days after transplant. All receptors come from a human patient who received an intestinal transplant, so some T cells may come from the graft donor.

This chain links TRBV29-1 with TRBJ2-5; D perhaps matches TRBD2 (6 bases). The closer fit of TRBJ2-7 to the DNA end suggests the J call may be wrong. CDR1 SQVTM and CDR2 ANQGSEA come from the germline V gene. The CDR3 runs 13 residues. For the CDR3, the DNA is TGCAGCGTTGGTGGAGGGAATAGTCGCGAGCAGTACTTC. This gives the protein CSVGGGNSREQYF.

This clone has only one observation. An end of the junction differs from the germline gene, which may be a read error. The chain couples TRBV6-4 to TRBJ2-1; 16 bases agree with TRBD2. The CDR3 runs to 13 residues. From germline, CDR1 is MRHNA and CDR2 SNTAGT. CDR3 amino acids: CASSDQGTSGRVF. Written as DNA, the CDR3 is TGTGCCAGCAGTGACCAAGGGACTAGCGGGAGGGTCTTC.

V and J are TRBV14 and TRBJ2-1, with a weak D call TRBD2 (5 bases). Germline-derived CDR1 and CDR2 are SGHDN and FVKESK. CDR3 length: 12 residues. The germline V and J ends were trimmed by 1 base and 9 bases, with 7 bases remaining between them. CDR3 loop: CASSQAGFEQFF. DNA of the CDR3: TGTGCCAGCAGCCAAGCGGGATTTGAGCAGTTCTTC.

This rearrangement joins TRBV7-6 to TRBJ2-5; D ambiguous. In germline, CDR1 is SGHVS, CDR2 FNYEAQ. CDR3 size: 13 residues. Trimming cost V 0 bases and J 4 bases, with 6 bases left between them. CDR3 amino acids: CASSLANGETQYF. The CDR3 DNA reads TGTGCCAGCAGCTTAGCCAACGGAGAGACCCAGTACTTC.

The V call is TRBV28, the J call TRBJ1-5; D ambiguous. V lost 10 bases, J lost 4 bases, and 17 bases lay in between. The CDR3 runs to 14 residues. The germline CDR1 and CDR2 sequences are MDHEN and SYDVKM. In nucleotides, the CDR3 is TGTGCCACCCTCCCCACAACAGAAAATCAGCCCCAGCATTTT. The encoded protein is CATLPTTENQPQHF.

The J gene is TRBJ1-1, the V gene TRBV2; D perhaps matches TRBD1 (5 bases). This CDR3 is built from 13 residues. CDR1 is SNHLY, CDR2 FYNNEI, per germline. Trimming left V 4 bases short and J 8 bases short, with 14 bases between. For the CDR3, the DNA is TGTGCCAGCAGTGGGACGGGGGTTTTAGAAGCTTTCTTT. Translating it yields CASSGTGVLEAFF.

This rearrangement joins TRBV9 to TRBJ2-1; TRBD2 agrees at 9 bases. The germline V gene encodes CDR1 SGDLS and CDR2 YYNGEE. The CDR3 is made up of 15 amino acids. After removal of 2 bases from V and 5 bases from J, the junction contained 5 bases not matched to a gene. The CDR3 spells CASSVFSGGDNEQFF. The CDR3 DNA follows: TGTGCCAGCAGCGTTTTTAGCGGGGGAGACAATGAGCAGTTCTTC.

This clone is a singleton in its sample. V usage is TRBV4-1 and J usage is TRBJ2-1; TRBD2 is a possible D gene (5 bases). The CDR3 has 13 amino acids. The germline V gene encodes CDR1 MGHRA and CDR2 YSYEKL. The V end was cut by 1 base, the J end by 6 bases, with 7 bases between. This chain's CDR3 is CASSQAGINEQFF. In DNA form, the CDR3 reads TGCGCCAGCAGCCAAGCCGGGATCAATGAGCAGTTCTTC.

The CDR3 sequence: CASSPGTEGNSPLHF. The DNA for the CDR3 is TGTGCCAGCAGCCCTGGGACAGAGGGGAATTCACCCCTCCACTTT. This chain uses TRBV5-6 with TRBJ1-6, with 7 positions matching TRBD1. Germline values: CDR1 SGHDT, CDR2 YYEEEE. The V and J ends lost 4 bases and 7 bases, in that order; junction bases with no gene match: 8. The CDR3 covers 15 residues.

V usage is TRBV11-3 and J usage is TRBJ1-1, with D possibly TRBD1 on 6 matching bases. Trimming took 5 bases from V and 4 from J, leaving 17 bases between them. Germline V lookup: CDR1 SGHNT, CDR2 YENEEA. This CDR3 contains 15 residues. CDR3 sequence (DNA): TGTGCCAGCAGCCCGGGAAACAGGGTCGCCACTGAAGCTTTCTTT. Translation: CASSPGNRVATEAFF.

V usage is TRBV18 and J usage is TRBJ2-3; 12 bases fit TRBD2. The V segment lost 2 bases and the J segment 3 bases; nucleotides outside the gene matches: 3. This CDR3 comprises 16 residues. Per germline, CDR1 KGHSH and CDR2 LQKENI. The CDR3 DNA reads TGTGCCAGCTCACCAACTAGCGGGGGGCCGACAGATACGCAGTATTTT. Translation gives CASSPTSGGPTDTQYF.

The chain couples TRBV28 to TRBJ2-1; D is undetermined. CDR3 length: 14 amino acids. The ends were cut back, 5 bases at V and 0 bases at J, with 8 bases in the middle. Germline CDR1 is MDHEN and CDR2 is SYDVKM. CDR3 sequence: CASSRLSSYNEQFF. CDR3 DNA sequence: TGTGCCAGCAGTAGACTGAGCTCCTACAATGAGCAGTTCTTC.

J is TRBJ2-7 and V is TRBV7-9; D perhaps matches TRBD2 (6 bases). The CDR3 spans 13 residues. CDR1 is SEHNR, CDR2 FQNEAQ, per germline (reference sequence). Deletions cut 2 bases from V and 5 bases from J, with 10 bases between. The CDR3: CASSLQGGDEQYF. The CDR3 region has the DNA TGTGCCAGCAGCTTACAGGGCGGGGACGAGCAGTACTTC.

The V and J genes are TRBV11-2 and TRBJ2-7; 9 bases align to TRBD1. V lost 5 bases, J lost 4 bases, and 18 bases stayed unmatched. CDR3 length: 18 residues. Germline V lookup: CDR1 SGHAT, CDR2 FQNNGV. The CDR3: CASSLYSSNRGRGYEQYF. CDR3 sequence (DNA): TGTGCCAGCAGCCTTTACTCCTCGAACAGGGGGCGCGGGTACGAGCAGTACTTC.

The chain combines TRBV11-3 with TRBJ2-1; D might be TRBD1 (5 bases). This CDR3 region has 15 residues. The ends were cut back, 5 bases at V and 6 bases at J, with 17 bases in the middle. Germline-derived CDR1 and CDR2 are SGHNT and YENEEA. In DNA form, the CDR3 reads TGTGCCAGCAGCGCGGACATACCCATCTTCAATGAGCAGTTCTTC. Protein sequence: CASSADIPIFNEQFF.

This clone was seen a handful of times. The V and J genes are TRBV19 and TRBJ2-7, with 7 bases that match TRBD2. Trimming removed 3 bases from V and 5 bases from J; junction bases left unmatched: 10. This CDR3 is 15 amino acids long. CDR1 and CDR2 (germline): LNHDA, SQIVND (reference sequence). CDR3 sequence reads: CASSIGAGEIDEQYF. CDR3 coding DNA: TGTGCCAGTAGTATCGGGGCGGGAGAGATCGACGAGCAGTACTTC. The full variable domain, with the rest looked up from reference TRBV19 and TRBJ2-7, is DGGITQSPKYLFRKEGQNVTLSCEQNLNHDAMYWYRQDPGQGLRLIYYSQIVNDFQKGDIAEGYSVSREKKESFPLTVTSAQKNPTAFYLCASSIGAGEIDEQYFGPGTRLTVT.

The V gene is TRBV29-1, the J gene TRBJ2-3; maybe TRBD2 (5 bases). The ends were cut back, 4 bases at V and 5 bases at J, with 13 bases in the middle. Per the germline V gene, CDR1 is SQVTM and CDR2 is ANQGSEA. This CDR3 comprises 13 residues. CDR3: CSVAYLAGDTQYF. CDR3 DNA: TGCAGCGTTGCTTACCTAGCAGGAGATACGCAGTATTTT.

The genes are TRBV14 and TRBJ1-1; D is perhaps TRBD1 (5 bases). This CDR3 comprises 14 residues. Per the germline V gene, CDR1 is SGHDN and CDR2 is FVKESK. Trimming cost V 3 bases and J 3 bases, with 11 bases left between them. CDR3 loop: CASSQSMGHTEAFF. For the CDR3, the DNA is TGTGCCAGCAGCCAGTCGATGGGGCACACTGAAGCTTTCTTT.

The chain links TRBV11-2 to TRBJ1-6; D uncertain. The CDR3 covers 14 residues. Germline-derived CDR1 and CDR2 are SGHAT and FQNNGV. V was shortened by 6 bases and J by 8 bases, with 14 bases between the two germline ends. The CDR3 protein is CASRLTAPYSPLHF. CDR3 nucleotide sequence: TGTGCCAGCAGACTTACAGCTCCGTATTCACCCCTCCACTTT.

This chain uses TRBV2 with TRBJ1-1; 7 positions match TRBD1. Trimming took 3 bases from V and 1 from J; bases not matched to a gene: 11. Germline lookup yields CDR1 SNHLY and CDR2 FYNNEI. This CDR3 contains 17 residues. As DNA, the CDR3 is TGTGCCAGCAGTGATTTAACAGGGGTGGTCGGGAACACTGAAGCTTTCTTT. Its protein is CASSDLTGVVGNTEAFF.

The chain employs TRBV2 and TRBJ1-4; D gene ambiguous. The CDR3 contains 12 residues. Germline V gene sequence: CDR1 SNHLY, CDR2 FYNNEI. CDR3 residues: CATGLLNEKLFF. The DNA for the CDR3 is TGTGCGACCGGACTACTGAATGAAAAACTGTTTTTT.

This chain links TRBV19 with TRBJ2-7; the D gene is possibly TRBD2 (6 bases). The CDR3 is made up of 13 amino acids. Trimming took 8 bases from V and 3 from J, leaving 14 bases between them. Germline lookup yields CDR1 LNHDA and CDR2 SQIVND (reference sequence). The CDR3 is CASAGTHLYEQYF. Written as DNA, the CDR3 is TGTGCCAGTGCCGGGACTCACCTCTACGAGCAGTACTTC.

This clone rates as medium-sized. This sequence joins TRBV4-3 and TRBJ1-4; weak D call: TRBD1 (5 bases). The CDR3 consists of 15 residues. The V end lost 1 base, the J end lost 8 bases, and 14 bases lay between the germline ends. CDR1 is LGHNA, CDR2 YSLEER, per germline. The CDR3 coding sequence is TGCGCCAGCAGCCAAGTGGAGGGGACTGGGGAAAAACTGTTTTTT. Its protein product is CASSQVEGTGEKLFF.

This chain connects TRBV27 to TRBJ1-5, with a weak D call TRBD1 (6 bases). The CDR3 consists of 16 residues. Trimming took off 6 bases at V and 0 bases at J, with 15 bases between the two ends. Looked up from germline, CDR1 is MNHEY and CDR2 is SMNVEV (reference sequence). CDR3 residues: CASSLQGPNSNQPQHF. CDR3 coding DNA: TGTGCCAGCAGCCTACAGGGCCCTAATAGCAATCAGCCCCAGCATTTT.

The chain combines TRBV6-5 with TRBJ2-1, with D perhaps matching TRBD1 (6 bases). CDR3 length equals 14 residues. Trimming pared 3 bases from V and 7 bases from J, leaving 13 bases between. Germline loops: CDR1 MNHEY, CDR2 SVGAGI. CDR3 sequence reads: CASSYVGTRNEQFF. DNA of the CDR3: TGTGCCAGCAGTTATGTTGGGACAAGGAATGAGCAGTTCTTC.

The chain couples TRBV30 to TRBJ2-1, with a tentative D call TRBD1 (5 bases). Trimming shortened V by 1 base and J by 0 bases, and 10 bases separated the two germline ends. Germline CDR1 is GTSNPN and CDR2 is SVGIG (reference sequence). The CDR3 loop spans 15 amino acids. DNA for the CDR3: TGTGCCTGGAGTGGCCAGGGAAGCTCCTACAATGAGCAGTTCTTC. It yields the protein CAWSGQGSSYNEQFF.

This clone was observed once. The chain uses TRBV13 and TRBJ2-5; 11 nucleotides align to TRBD2. Trimming at V came to 3 bases and at J to 3 bases, leaving 6 bases not matched to a gene. CDR1 is PRHDT, CDR2 FYEKMQ, per germline (reference sequence). The CDR3 is 16 amino acids. The CDR3 protein is CASSFISTSGEETQYF. CDR3 DNA sequence: TGTGCCAGCAGCTTTATTTCGACTAGCGGGGAAGAGACCCAGTACTTC. Full variable domain (outside the CDR3, taken from reference TRBV13 and TRBJ2-5): AAGVIQSPRHLIKEKRETATLKCYPIPRHDTVYWYQQGPGQDPQFLISFYEKMQSDKGSIPDRFSAQQFSDYHSELNMSSLELGDSALYFCASSFISTSGEETQYFGPGTRLLVL.

The chain links TRBV13 to TRBJ2-1; D gene ambiguous. Germline-derived CDR1 and CDR2 are PRHDT and FYEKMQ (reference sequence). This CDR3 has 16 amino acids. The V gene lost 4 bases and the J gene lost 4 bases, with 17 bases spanning the gap. CDR3 sequence: CASSSTPPSKYNEQFF. CDR3 DNA: TGTGCCAGCAGCTCAACCCCCCCGAGTAAATACAATGAGCAGTTCTTC.

This chain links TRBV5-1 with TRBJ1-1; 8 bases fit TRBD1. Trimming at V came to 2 bases and at J to 0 bases, leaving 3 bases not matched to a gene. CDR1 is SGHRS and CDR2 is YFSETQ in the germline V gene. The CDR3 is 15 amino acids. CDR3 in amino acids: CASSLWGQVNTEAFF. DNA of the CDR3: TGCGCCAGCAGCTTATGGGGACAGGTGAACACTGAAGCTTTCTTT.

V usage is TRBV4-2 and J usage is TRBJ1-6; TRBD1 aligns across 7 bases. Germline assignment: CDR1 LGHNA and CDR2 YNFKEQ. The length of the CDR3 is 16 residues. With V trimmed by 2 bases and J by 6 bases, 7 bases remained unmatched. Here the CDR3 DNA reads TGTGCCAGCAGCCAAACGACGGGACAGCTTAATTCACCCCTCCACTTT. Translated, it gives CASSQTTGQLNSPLHF.